Following are 5 T cell receptor beta chains from one sample sequenced in a study of T cells after yellow fever vaccination. TCRdb re-called the 5' RACE reads through MiXCR, storing one row per CDR3 protein. Of over 300,000 distinct CDR3 sequences listed, around 7.3% are singletons. The sequenced sample was PBMCs, obtained approximately 40 days after the first yellow fever vaccination. These receptors came from a man younger than 35 who received the YFV17D yellow fever vaccine.

This clonotype was picked up many times. V and J are TRBV4-3 and TRBJ2-7, with 7 bases identical to TRBD2. The germline gives CDR1 LGHNA, CDR2 YSLEER. The CDR3 sequence is 16 residues long. The ends lost 0 bases at V and 4 bases at J; junction bases unmatched: 9. Here the CDR3 DNA reads TGCGCCAGCAGCCAAGAGGCGCTAGCGGCCGGTTACGAGCAGTACTTC. This translates into CASSQEALAAGYEQYF.

This clonotype was seen more than once but under ten times. The CDR3 nucleotides read TGTGCCAGCAGTCCCTCTGAGGGGGCCAATGAGCAGTTCTTC. Amino acids: CASSPSEGANEQFF. The V call is TRBV3-1, the J call TRBJ2-1; 7 bases are shared with TRBD1. Germline V CDR1 and CDR2: LGHDT, YNNKEL (reference sequence). V trimming: 6 bases; J trimming: 6 bases; junction bases outside the gene matches: 8. The CDR3 length is 14 residues.

This clonotype was recorded many times. The genes are TRBV5-1 and TRBJ1-1; D gene ambiguous. The CDR3 has 13 residues. V dropped 4 bases and J dropped 11 bases, with 18 bases sitting between them. In germline, CDR1 is SGHRS, CDR2 YFSETQ. In nucleotides, the CDR3 is TGCGCCAGCAGCCCGGAGGGAGGGCTGCTGGCTTTCTTT. It specifies CASSPEGGLLAFF.

The chain is built from TRBV7-2 and TRBJ2-7; tentative D call: TRBD1 (5 bases). V was clipped by 4 bases and J by 3 bases, with 13 bases between them. This CDR3 is built from 14 residues. The germline V gene encodes CDR1 SGHTA and CDR2 FQGNSA. CDR3 region: CASSYADTYYEQYF. DNA for the CDR3: TGTGCCAGCAGCTATGCGGACACTTACTACGAGCAGTACTTC.

This clonotype was detected many times. Sequence at one end of the junction differs from germline and may be a read error. The CDR3 DNA sequence: TGTGCCAGCAGCTTAGACAGTCCCAATCAGCCCCAGCATTTT. Amino acid sequence: CASSLDSPNQPQHF. This sequence joins TRBV5-1 and TRBJ1-5; TRBD1 is a possible D gene (5 bases). The germline CDR1 and CDR2 sequences are SGHRS and YFSETQ. This CDR3 has 14 amino acids.